The 17 T cell receptor beta chains given below trace back to one sample, sequenced in a study of Graves' ophthalmopathy and Graves' hyperthyroidism. Amplified material comprised TCR beta CDR3 regions derived from RNA transcripts. HTBI primers primed a first-round RT-PCR, and a second-round multiplex PCR followed. MiXCR, applied by TCRdb to the multiplex PCR reads, yields one record per CDR3 protein. The table lists over a million distinct CDR3 sequences, 35% to 40% of them singletons. The sample consisted of peripheral blood or thyroid tissue (not recorded which). Receptors were obtained from an adult man with Graves' hyperthyroidism.

This clonotype was recorded many times. The chain has TRBV4-2 and TRBJ2-5; D is perhaps TRBD2 (6 bases). The CDR3 is 13 residues long. Trimming pared 1 base from V and 5 bases from J, leaving 8 bases between. Germline CDR1 reads LGHNA; CDR2 reads YNFKEQ. The DNA of the CDR3 is TGTGCCAGCAGCCAAGGGGCGGGGGAGACCCAGTACTTC. This encodes CASSQGAGETQYF.

The gene calls are TRBV19 and TRBJ2-3, with 8 bases matching TRBD2. Germline values: CDR1 LNHDA, CDR2 SQIVND (reference sequence). The CDR3 contains 15 residues. Unmatched junction bases numbered 4, after V lost 3 bases and J lost 2 bases. The CDR3 sequence: CASSIPSGSTDTQYF. The DNA of the CDR3 is TGTGCCAGTAGTATCCCTAGCGGGTCCACAGATACGCAGTATTTT.

This clonotype was recorded at least ten times. The chain has TRBV11-2 and TRBJ2-5; maybe TRBD1 (5 bases). The CDR3 contains 14 residues. V was clipped by 8 bases and J by 2 bases, with 15 bases between them. Germline V gene lookup returns CDR1 SGHAT and CDR2 FQNNGV. The CDR3 bases are TGTGCCAGCCGAAAAGGGGAACTACAAGAGACCCAGTACTTC. Its translation: CASRKGELQETQYF.

This clonotype was recorded at least ten times. This CDR3 reads CATSEGQGLEPQHF. In nucleotides, the CDR3 is TGTGCCACCAGTGAAGGACAGGGCCTGGAGCCCCAGCATTTT. V usage is TRBV24-1 and J usage is TRBJ1-5; 8 nucleotides line up with TRBD1. Germline trimming cut 4 bases from V and 8 bases from J; bases unmatched to any gene: 6. Germline V gives CDR1 KGHDR, CDR2 SFDVKD. This CDR3 has 14 amino acids.

The chain has TRBV7-2 and TRBJ1-6; D perhaps matches TRBD1 (6 bases). CDR3 size: 15 residues. V was clipped by 8 bases and J by 7 bases, with 18 bases between them. Germline CDR1 and CDR2: SGHTA and FQGNSA. CDR3 in amino acids: CASGWGGAVNSPLHF. CDR3 sequence (DNA): TGTGCCAGCGGCTGGGGGGGGGCAGTAAATTCACCCCTCCACTTT. Supplemented by reference TRBV7-2 and TRBJ1-6, the full variable domain reads GAGVSQSPSNKVTEKGKDVELRCDPISGHTALYWYRQSLGQGLEFLIYFQGNSAPDKSGLPSDRFSAERTGGSVSTLTIQRTQQEDSAVYLCASGWGGAVNSPLHFGNGTRLTVT.

J is TRBJ1-2 and V is TRBV9; D gene uncertain. Trimming pared 3 bases from V and 4 bases from J, leaving 16 bases between. The CDR3 contains 15 residues. Germline CDR1 reads SGDLS; CDR2 reads YYNGEE. This CDR3 reads CASSAPSRSTYGYTF. Written as DNA, the CDR3 is TGTGCCAGCAGCGCCCCCAGTCGGTCCACCTATGGCTACACCTTC. Together with reference TRBV9 and TRBJ1-2, the CDR3 gives the full variable domain: DSGVTQTPKHLITATGQRVTLRCSPRSGDLSVYWYQQSLDQGLQFLIQYYNGEERAKGNILERFSAQQFPDLHSELNLSSLELGDSALYFCASSAPSRSTYGYTFGSGTRLTVV.

This clonotype was seen ten or more times. The chain uses TRBV12-3 or TRBV12-4 and TRBJ2-5; TRBD1 might be the D (5 bases). V shed 5 bases and J shed 0 bases, with 10 bases lying between them. This CDR3 has 14 amino acids. Here the CDR3 reads CASSGRQHQETQYF. As DNA, the CDR3 is TGTGCCAGCAGTGGCCGACAGCACCAAGAGACCCAGTACTTC.

This clonotype was found a few times. This chain links TRBV27 with TRBJ2-7; 9 bases fit TRBD1. The germline V gene encodes CDR1 MNHEY and CDR2 SMNVEV (reference sequence). After removal of 3 bases from V and 9 bases from J, the junction contained 3 bases not matched to a gene. The CDR3 is 12 residues long. The DNA for the CDR3 is TGTGCCAGCAGTTTGGGACAGGGAAGGCAGTACTTC. It specifies CASSLGQGRQYF.

The rearrangement links TRBV5-5 to TRBJ1-2; weak D call: TRBD1 (5 bases). There are 13 residues in the CDR3. Trimming removed 6 bases at V and 2 bases at J, with 11 bases between. The germline V gene encodes CDR1 SGHKS and CDR2 YYEKEE (reference sequence). CDR3 sequence (DNA): TGTGCCAGCAAGCTTGCAGGGAACTATGGCTACACCTTC. Residues: CASKLAGNYGYTF.

On this clonotype itself: Here the CDR3 omits its conserved ending phenylalanine or tryptophan, so a read error is the likely source. The limits of the CDR3 on the DNA are not certain, so only TCRdb's listed CDR3 is given. V usage is TRBV7-9 and J usage is TRBJ1-5; no DNA check was done on the table's D call, TRBD1. The CDR3 is made up of 9 amino acids, end residues included. Germline values: CDR1 SEHNR, CDR2 FQNEAQ (reference sequence). The chain's CDR3 is CASSRPTGG.

This chain connects TRBV10-3 to TRBJ1-1; D remains unclear. This CDR3 is built from 12 residues. Trimming took off 1 base at V and 2 bases at J, with 2 bases between the two ends. CDR1 and CDR2 (germline): ENHRY, SYGVKD. The CDR3 DNA follows: TGTGCCATCAGTGAGTTAAACACTGAAGCTTTCTTT. Amino acid sequence: CAISELNTEAFF.

V gene TRBV12-3 or TRBV12-4 combines with J gene TRBJ2-2, with D possibly matching TRBD2 (6 bases). This CDR3 contains 16 residues. Between the trimmed V and J ends, which lost 6 bases and 7 bases, there was a span of 21 bases. The CDR3 DNA reads TGTGCCAGCAGCCTACCCGGTGGCGGGATAGTCGGGGAGCTGTTTTTT. Its protein is CASSLPGGGIVGELFF.

Only a few counts were recorded for this clonotype. The chain uses TRBV20-1 and TRBJ2-7; TRBD2 matches 10 bases. The CDR3 is 15 residues long. CDR1 is DFQATT and CDR2 is SNEGSKA in the germline V gene (reference sequence). Unmatched junction bases numbered 5, after V lost 1 base and J lost 2 bases. The CDR3 spells CSARVLAGVAYEQYF. CDR3 DNA sequence: TGCAGTGCTAGAGTCCTAGCGGGAGTCGCCTACGAGCAGTACTTC.

Points on this clonotype: The junction does not match germline at one end; this may be a read error. V gene TRBV12-3 or TRBV12-4 combines with J gene TRBJ2-3; 7 bases fit TRBD2. The CDR3 is 20 residues long. CDR3 in amino acids: CAISDRAGSKTPLSTDTQYF. CDR3 nucleotides: TGTGCCATCAGTGATCGAGCGGGGAGCAAAACCCCCCTTAGCACAGATACGCAGTATTTT.

This clonotype was observed many times. As DNA, the CDR3 is TGTGCCAGCAGCTCCCTCATTGAGCCCCAGCATTTT. Its protein is CASSSLIEPQHF. The genes are TRBV7-9 and TRBJ1-5; D remains unclear. V was shortened by 4 bases and J by 8 bases, with 9 bases between the two germline ends. This CDR3 region has 12 residues. The germline V gene encodes CDR1 SEHNR and CDR2 FQNEAQ (reference sequence).

The rearrangement uses TRBV10-3 and TRBJ1-4, with 7 positions matching TRBD1. Trimming at V came to 3 bases and at J to 8 bases, leaving 12 bases not matched to a gene. The CDR3 sequence is 16 residues long. From germline, CDR1 is ENHRY and CDR2 SYGVKD. The CDR3 loop is CAISDEDRDDSEKLFF. The DNA of the CDR3 is TGTGCCATCAGTGATGAAGACAGGGATGATTCGGAAAAACTGTTTTTT.

The rearrangement uses TRBV5-1 and TRBJ2-7; D is possibly TRBD1 (6 bases). Germline loops: CDR1 SGHRS, CDR2 YFSETQ. Trimming removed 0 bases from V and 5 bases from J, with 12 bases in between. The CDR3 is 14 amino acids. The chain's CDR3 is CASSLGPGVDEQYF. CDR3 DNA sequence: TGCGCCAGCAGCTTGGGTCCAGGGGTGGACGAGCAGTACTTC.